These 18 T cell receptor beta chains share one sample of origin, sequenced in a study of identical twins. TCRdb reanalysed the 5' RACE reads using MiXCR and keeps one entry per CDR3 protein. The sample yields around 340,000 distinct CDR3 sequences, 9% to 10% seen once. Specimen: naive T cells sorted from blood. The receptors were gathered from a woman between 45 and 65 years old in good health.

Turning to this clonotype: Here the CDR3 omits its conserved ending phenylalanine or tryptophan, so a read error is the likely source. This rearrangement joins TRBV7-8 to TRBJ2-5; D is unclear. There are 15 residues in the CDR3. V lost 8 bases, J lost 2 bases, and 18 bases lay in between. In germline, CDR1 is SGHVS, CDR2 FQNEAQ. This CDR3 is CASEKPRLTQETQYV. CDR3 nucleotide sequence: TGTGCCAGCGAAAAACCGCGACTTACACAAGAGACCCAGTACGTC.

This clonotype turned up a few times. The chain recombines TRBV3-1 with TRBJ2-7; D is unclear. The CDR3 consists of 16 residues. CDR1 is LGHDT, CDR2 YNNKEL, per germline (reference sequence). V gave up 0 bases and J gave up 2 bases, with 14 bases separating them. The CDR3 DNA reads as TGTGCCAGCAGCCAAGAAGGTGGACCCGGAACCTACGAGCAGTACTTC. It yields the protein CASSQEGGPGTYEQYF.

J is TRBJ1-1 and V is TRBV25-1; a possible D gene is TRBD1 (6 bases). The V gene lost 5 bases and the J gene lost 6 bases, with 10 bases spanning the gap. Germline CDR1 is MGHDK and CDR2 is SYGVNS. The CDR3 totals 12 residues. CDR3: CASSPGVPEAFF. CDR3 in DNA: TGTGCCAGCAGTCCAGGGGTCCCTGAAGCTTTCTTT.

This clonotype was seen repeatedly, ten times or more. The chain has TRBV5-1 and TRBJ1-4, with TRBD1 identical over 8 bases. V trimming: 0 bases; J trimming: 0 bases; junction bases outside the gene matches: 10. Germline V CDR1 and CDR2: SGHRS, YFSETQ. CDR3 size: 19 residues. The CDR3 sequence: CASSLAGAGGLTTNEKLFF. DNA for the CDR3: TGCGCCAGCAGCTTGGCGGGGGCAGGGGGCCTAACAACTAATGAAAAACTGTTTTTT.

Notes on this clonotype: With a much larger clone just one base away, this may be a read error. Lacking the conserved final phenylalanine or tryptophan, this CDR3 likely reflects a read error. This chain uses TRBV6-4 with TRBJ2-2, with 8 bases aligning to TRBD1. V was pared by 9 bases and J by 1 base, with 4 bases of the junction left unmatched. The CDR3 runs to 14 residues. Germline V gene sequence: CDR1 MRHNA, CDR2 SNTAGT. CDR3 coding DNA: TGTGCCAGTGGGACAGGATGGAACACCGGGGAGCTGTTTTTG. Protein product: CASGTGWNTGELFL.

This clonotype was detected ten times or more. The genes are TRBV9 and TRBJ1-1; D may be TRBD1 (5 bases). Trimming pared 0 bases from V and 3 bases from J, leaving 9 bases between. Per germline, CDR1 SGDLS and CDR2 YYNGEE. This CDR3 is built from 14 residues. CDR3 sequence: CASSVVGGDTEAFF. CDR3 bases: TGTGCCAGCAGCGTAGTGGGGGGGGACACTGAAGCTTTCTTT. The whole variable domain, remainder taken from reference TRBV9 and TRBJ1-1, is DSGVTQTPKHLITATGQRVTLRCSPRSGDLSVYWYQQSLDQGLQFLIQYYNGEERAKGNILERFSAQQFPDLHSELNLSSLELGDSALYFCASSVVGGDTEAFFGQGTRLTVV.

This sequence joins TRBV11-2 and TRBJ1-1, with unresolved D. V was shortened by 6 bases and J by 11 bases, with 25 bases between the two germline ends. Germline CDR1 is SGHAT and CDR2 is FQNNGV. This CDR3 contains 15 residues. The CDR3 reads CASSYSRSSRPVAFF. CDR3 sequence (DNA): TGTGCCAGCAGTTACTCCCGGTCGTCTCGCCCCGTGGCTTTCTTT.

This clonotype was detected ten times or more. The CDR3 nucleotides read TGTGCCAGCAGCTTATTAGCGGGAGGTCAGGATGAGCAGTTCTTC. Its translation is CASSLLAGGQDEQFF. This chain links TRBV7-6 with TRBJ2-1; 10 nucleotides align to TRBD2. Germline CDR1 and CDR2: SGHVS and FNYEAQ. J lost 8 bases, V lost 2 bases, and 6 bases had no gene match. The CDR3 has 15 residues.

This clonotype was counted at least ten times. The chain employs TRBV28 and TRBJ2-7, with 13 bases lining up with TRBD2. There are 15 residues in the CDR3. Germline-derived CDR1 and CDR2 are MDHEN and SYDVKM. Unmatched junction bases numbered 3, after V lost 1 base and J lost 6 bases. CDR3 loop: CASSLSTSGRSEQYF. CDR3 DNA sequence: TGTGCCAGCAGTTTATCGACTAGCGGGAGGTCCGAGCAGTACTTC. Full variable domain (missing parts from reference TRBV28 and TRBJ2-7): DVKVTQSSRYLVKRTGEKVFLECVQDMDHENMFWYRQDPGLGLRLIYFSYDVKMKEKGDIPEGYSVSREKKERFSLILESASTNQTSMYLCASSLSTSGRSEQYFGPGTRLTVT.

The chain is built from TRBV2 and TRBJ2-5; D is uncertain. V gave up 7 bases and J gave up 5 bases, with 14 bases separating them. The CDR3 extends over 13 amino acids. Germline lookup yields CDR1 SNHLY and CDR2 FYNNEI. The CDR3 protein is CASTPRRQETQYF. The CDR3 DNA reads as TGTGCCAGCACGCCTAGGCGTCAGGAGACCCAGTACTTC. Full variable domain (missing parts from reference TRBV2 and TRBJ2-5): EPEVTQTPSHQVTQMGQEVILRCVPISNHLYFYWYRQILGQKVEFLVSFYNNEISEKSEIFDDQFSVERPDGSNFTLKIRSTKLEDSAMYFCASTPRRQETQYFGPGTRLLVL.

This clonotype was picked up many times. This chain connects TRBV23-1 to TRBJ2-1; 12 nucleotides line up with TRBD2. TRBV23-1 is an open reading frame, and its role is uncertain. V was clipped by 5 bases and J by 4 bases; unmatched bases: 6. The CDR3 covers 16 residues. The CDR3 loop reads CASSLTSGSEYNEQFF. The DNA of the CDR3 is TGCGCCAGCAGTTTGACTAGCGGGAGTGAATACAATGAGCAGTTCTTC.

This clonotype was seen repeatedly, ten times or more. This rearrangement joins TRBV12-3 or TRBV12-4 to TRBJ2-2; 15 nucleotides agree with TRBD2. There are 16 residues in the CDR3. The V and J ends lost 6 bases and 7 bases, in that order; junction bases with no gene match: 6. CDR3 loop: CASRPGLAGGNGELFF. The CDR3 DNA reads TGTGCCAGCAGACCGGGACTAGCGGGAGGTAACGGGGAGCTGTTTTTT.

This clonotype was recorded many times. V gene TRBV20-1 combines with J gene TRBJ2-3; the D gene is possibly TRBD2 (5 bases). Per the germline V gene, CDR1 is DFQATT and CDR2 is SNEGSKA (reference sequence). The CDR3 totals 16 residues. V lost 6 bases to trimming and J lost 2 bases, with 21 bases between them. DNA of the CDR3: TGCAGTGCCCAACTCTTGAGCGGAACGTCCACAGATACGCAGTATTTT. Its protein is CSAQLLSGTSTDTQYF.

This clonotype was observed a handful of times. The genes are TRBV28 and TRBJ2-7; no definite D call. Germline CDR1 MDHEN, CDR2 SYDVKM. V was shortened by 7 bases and J by 2 bases, with 15 bases between the two germline ends. The CDR3 is 14 amino acids. The CDR3 protein is CASTEGAFPYEQYV. The CDR3 coding sequence is TGTGCCAGCACCGAAGGAGCTTTCCCCTACGAGCAGTACGTC.

The V call is TRBV11-1, the J call TRBJ2-1; TRBD2 might be the D (6 bases). Between the trimmed V and J ends, which lost 2 bases and 6 bases, there was a span of 14 bases. CDR1 and CDR2 (germline): SGHAT, FQDESV (reference sequence). CDR3 length: 15 residues. The CDR3 spells CASSLFIRDSNEQFF. CDR3 DNA sequence: TGTGCCAGCAGCTTATTCATCCGGGACTCCAATGAGCAGTTCTTC.

This clonotype was seen more than once but under ten times. The genes are TRBV20-1 and TRBJ1-4, with a possible D match to TRBD1 (5 bases). CDR1 and CDR2 (germline): DFQATT, SNEGSKA (reference sequence). V gave up 6 bases and J gave up 8 bases, with 16 bases separating them. This CDR3 comprises 13 residues. CDR3 sequence reads: CSAAGGRGEKLFF. In DNA, the CDR3 is TGCAGTGCCGCCGGGGGGAGAGGGGAAAAACTGTTTTTT.

The chain links TRBV3-1 to TRBJ2-1; D might be TRBD2 (7 bases). The CDR3 contains 16 residues. From germline, CDR1 is LGHDT and CDR2 YNNKEL (reference sequence). The ends were cut back, 4 bases at V and 12 bases at J, with 25 bases in the middle. CDR3 residues: CASSPRGASGESGQFF. The CDR3 DNA follows: TGTGCCAGCAGCCCCCGGGGGGCTAGCGGCGAGTCGGGGCAGTTCTTC.

This clonotype has at least ten counts. The V gene is TRBV12-3 or TRBV12-4, the J gene TRBJ1-2, with no clear D. Trimming took 3 bases from V and 4 from J, leaving 9 bases between them. The CDR3 consists of 13 residues. CDR3 bases: TGTGCCAGCAGTTTCCAGGCTCCCTATGGCTACACCTTC. It codes for CASSFQAPYGYTF.